These 24 T cell receptor beta chains were sequenced from one sample in a study of T cell responses to AZD1222 COVID-19 vaccine. Clones were sequenced by immunoSEQ multiplex PCR, and TCRdb holds only the in-frame ones, with some missing. The profile covers 55,000 to 75,000 clones, with 60% to 85% appearing a single time and roughly 25% taken by the ten largest. The sequencing here drew on peripheral blood, taken on day 0 of MenACWY control vaccination. The receptors were sampled from an adult in good health.

The V call is TRBV20-1, the J call TRBJ1-5, with TRBD1 matching over 7 bases. V shed 3 bases, J shed 3 bases, and the junction held 2 bases outside the gene matches. Per the germline V gene, CDR1 is DFQATT and CDR2 is SNEGSKA (reference sequence). The CDR3 covers 13 residues. CDR3: CSASQGVNQPQHF. CDR3 in DNA: TGCAGTGCTAGTCAGGGGGTCAATCAGCCCCAGCATTTT.

The rearrangement joins TRBV10-3 to TRBJ2-3; no firm D call. The CDR3 contains 16 residues. Per the germline V gene, CDR1 is ENHRY and CDR2 is SYGVKD. V was pared by 3 bases and J by 0 bases, with 13 bases between. The CDR3 reads CAISDRGKLSTDTQYF. CDR3 nucleotide sequence: TGTGCCATCAGTGACCGAGGTAAACTAAGCACAGATACGCAGTATTTT.

This chain uses TRBV4-3 with TRBJ1-5; D perhaps matches TRBD1 (6 bases). Germline-derived CDR1 and CDR2 are LGHNA and YSLEER. Trimming left V 8 bases short and J 0 bases short, with 29 bases between. This CDR3 region has 20 residues. The CDR3: CASAGACSRGRGYSNQPQHF. CDR3 sequence (DNA): TGCGCCAGCGCAGGGGCTTGCAGTAGGGGCCGGGGGTATAGCAATCAGCCCCAGCATTTT.

The chain couples TRBV7-9 to TRBJ2-2; tentatively, D is TRBD1 or TRBD2 (5 bases each). The CDR3 contains 14 residues. V was pared by 3 bases and J by 4 bases, with 9 bases between. Per the germline V gene, CDR1 is SEHNR and CDR2 is FQNEAQ (reference sequence). The CDR3 region has the DNA TGTGCCAGCAGCTTTGGGACGAGCACCGGGGAGCTGTTTTTT. Translation: CASSFGTSTGELFF.

V usage is TRBV3-1 (or the pseudogene TRBV3-2) and J usage is TRBJ2-4; 8 bases fit TRBD1. Germline V gene lookup returns CDR1 LGHDT and CDR2 YNNKEL (reference sequence). Losses at the gene ends were 1 base for V and 3 bases for J; bases not matched to a gene: 8. The CDR3 covers 17 residues. The CDR3: CASSQVPRQGSKNIQYF. The CDR3 region has the DNA TGTGCCAGCAGCCAAGTTCCAAGACAGGGGAGCAAAAACATTCAGTACTTC.

The chain couples TRBV7-6 to TRBJ2-3; 7 bases match TRBD2. With 5 bases clipped from V and 1 base from J, the junction kept 9 bases outside the gene matches. Germline V gene data show CDR1 as SGHVS and CDR2 as FNYEAQ. CDR3 size: 16 residues. CDR3 nucleotides: TGTGCCAGCAGCCTGGGACCTGCGGGAGGCACAGATACGCAGTATTTT. Its translation is CASSLGPAGGTDTQYF.

The chain recombines TRBV6-6 with TRBJ1-2; 8 bases agree with TRBD1. V shed 7 bases, J shed 5 bases, and the junction held 12 bases outside the gene matches. The CDR3 has 15 amino acids. Germline loops: CDR1 MNHNY, CDR2 SVGAGI (reference sequence). The CDR3 loop reads CASTGGRLNFYGYTF. The CDR3 DNA reads as TGTGCCAGCACAGGGGGCCGCCTTAACTTTTATGGCTACACCTTC.

The V gene is TRBV7-2, the J gene TRBJ2-5, with D possibly being TRBD1 (5 bases). CDR1 and CDR2 from the germline V gene are SGHTA and FQGNSA. CDR3 length: 15 amino acids. V lost 1 base and J lost 1, with 10 bases in between. Written as DNA, the CDR3 is TGTGCCAGCAGCTTAGGAGGACACAGCCAAGAGACCCAGTACTTC. Its translation is CASSLGGHSQETQYF.

The table lists this clone with a few counts. CDR3: CASSLSPRNTEAFF. The DNA of the CDR3 is TGTGCCAGCAGCTTATCTCCAAGGAACACTGAAGCTTTCTTT. This rearrangement joins TRBV11-3 to TRBJ1-1; D gene unclear. CDR3 length: 14 residues. Trimming pared 2 bases from V and 1 base from J, leaving 8 bases between. Germline CDR1 reads SGHNT; CDR2 reads YENEEA.

This chain joins TRBV6-5 and TRBJ1-2; 9 bases match TRBD1. V gave up 5 bases and J gave up 8 bases; unmatched junction bases: 9. Germline-derived CDR1 and CDR2 are MNHEY and SVGAGI. CDR3 length: 14 residues. The CDR3 region has the DNA TGTGCCAGCAGTCCACTCCTGACAGGGGGAGGCTACACCTTC. Amino acid sequence: CASSPLLTGGGYTF.

This chain connects TRBV5-1 to TRBJ2-1; unclear D gene. The CDR3 runs to 16 residues. Trimming stripped 3 bases from V and 1 base from J, with 14 bases between. The germline V gene has CDR1 SGHRS and CDR2 YFSETQ. CDR3 sequence reads: CASSSLPWDSYNEQFF. The CDR3 coding sequence is TGCGCCAGCAGCTCCCTCCCCTGGGATTCCTACAATGAGCAGTTCTTC.

This clone was detected a few times. This chain links TRBV20-1 with TRBJ1-5; the D is unclear. V gave up 3 bases and J gave up 5 bases, with 8 bases separating them. Germline-derived CDR1 and CDR2 are DFQATT and SNEGSKA (reference sequence). This CDR3 is 12 amino acids long. The CDR3 region has the DNA TGCAGTGCTAGTCAAGGAGATCAGCCCCAGCATTTT. Its translation: CSASQGDQPQHF.

The chain employs TRBV6-2 or TRBV6-3 and TRBJ2-5; 13 nucleotides match TRBD2. Germline CDR1 is MNHEY and CDR2 is SVGEGT. The CDR3 covers 18 residues. V dropped 0 bases and J dropped 0; count of bases not matched to a gene: 4. CDR3 residues: CASSYSGLAGSYQETQYF. The CDR3 DNA reads TGTGCCAGCAGTTACTCGGGACTAGCGGGATCGTACCAAGAGACCCAGTACTTC.

This clone was found once. V usage is TRBV6-5 and J usage is TRBJ2-2, with a tentative D call TRBD1 (6 bases). V was shortened by 5 bases and J by 5 bases, with 15 bases between the two germline ends. Germline V CDR1 and CDR2: MNHEY, SVGAGI. The CDR3 loop spans 15 amino acids. CDR3 loop: CASSKTGSGTGELFF. In DNA, the CDR3 is TGTGCCAGCAGTAAGACAGGTTCCGGAACCGGGGAGCTGTTTTTT.

The chain is built from TRBV30 and TRBJ1-1, with a weak D call TRBD1 (5 bases). The CDR3 is made up of 15 amino acids. The V and J ends lost 0 bases and 5 bases respectively, with 16 bases between them. Germline V CDR1 and CDR2: GTSNPN, SVGIG (reference sequence). CDR3 nucleotide sequence: TGTGCCTGGAGTGTACGGGCAGGGATGGGAACTGAAGCTTTCTTT. It is translated as CAWSVRAGMGTEAFF.

The genes are TRBV4-2 and TRBJ1-3; D is unclear. The germline CDR1 and CDR2 sequences are LGHNA and YNFKEQ. Trimming took 4 bases from V and 10 from J, leaving 23 bases between them. This CDR3 is 16 amino acids long. The CDR3 sequence is CASSRFRSQNIATIYF. Written as DNA, the CDR3 is TGTGCCAGCAGCCGATTCCGGTCCCAAAACATCGCGACCATATATTTT.

Only one count was recorded for this clone. CDR3 loop: CASSQVPRSYGYTF. The DNA for the CDR3 is TGCGCCAGCAGCCAAGTTCCAAGATCTTATGGCTACACCTTC. The chain links TRBV4-3 to TRBJ1-2; no clear D. Looked up from germline, CDR1 is LGHNA and CDR2 is YSLEER. The CDR3 covers 14 residues. V was cut by 1 base and J by 5 bases, with 11 bases left in between.

The chain employs TRBV5-4 and TRBJ2-7; 7 nucleotides match TRBD2. Germline trimming cut 4 bases from V and 3 bases from J; bases unmatched to any gene: 10. Germline V gives CDR1 SGHNT, CDR2 YYREEE (reference sequence). CDR3 length: 15 amino acids. The CDR3 spells CASSPQAGVDYEQYF. Here the CDR3 DNA reads TGTGCCAGCAGCCCACAGGCGGGGGTCGACTACGAGCAGTACTTC.

In nucleotides, the CDR3 is TGTGCCAGCAAGGGCAGGGGCCGTGGGAAATCTGGAAACACCATATATTTT. Its translation: CASKGRGRGKSGNTIYF. The chain recombines TRBV2 with TRBJ1-3, with D perhaps TRBD1 (6 bases). CDR1 is SNHLY and CDR2 is FYNNEI in the germline V gene. Trimming removed 7 bases at V and 1 base at J, with 20 bases between. This CDR3 has 17 residues.

The chain is built from TRBV6-5 and TRBJ1-1; D is ambiguous. V was pared by 4 bases and J by 2 bases, with 14 bases between. The CDR3 is 15 residues long. Per the germline V gene, CDR1 is MNHEY and CDR2 is SVGAGI. The CDR3 spells CASSLAAWGNTEAFF. DNA of the CDR3: TGTGCCAGCAGTTTGGCCGCTTGGGGAAACACTGAAGCTTTCTTT.

The sample holds one count of this clone. The V gene is TRBV3-1 (or the pseudogene TRBV3-2), the J gene TRBJ2-7; 13 bases are shared with TRBD2. Germline lookup yields CDR1 LGHDT and CDR2 YNNKEL (reference sequence). This CDR3 has 17 amino acids. Trimming cost V 5 bases and J 5 bases; bases outside gene matches: 12. The CDR3 here is CASSSSVMTSGGNEQYF. CDR3 coding DNA: TGTGCCAGCAGCTCAAGTGTTATGACTAGCGGGGGGAACGAGCAGTACTTC.

This sequence joins TRBV5-6 and TRBJ2-7; possibly TRBD1 or TRBD2 for D (6 bases each). This CDR3 region has 13 residues. The V gene's germline CDR1 is SGHDT and CDR2 YYEEEE. V lost 6 bases and J 1 base, leaving 11 bases between the germline ends. This chain's CDR3 is CASNIGGSYEQYF. The CDR3 DNA is TGTGCCAGCAACATAGGGGGGTCCTACGAGCAGTACTTC.

The chain has TRBV19 and TRBJ2-1, with D tentatively TRBD1 or TRBD2 (7 bases each). Germline lookup yields CDR1 LNHDA and CDR2 SQIVND (reference sequence). The CDR3 runs to 16 residues. Trimming shortened V by 3 bases and J by 4 bases, and 16 bases separated the two germline ends. The CDR3 DNA is TGTGCCAGTAGTATGATGGGGGGGACAGTTTACAATGAGCAGTTCTTC. It is translated as CASSMMGGTVYNEQFF.

This chain connects TRBV6-5 to TRBJ1-2; TRBD1 is a possible D gene (5 bases). The CDR3 runs to 16 residues. V lost 4 bases and J 1 base, leaving 16 bases between the germline ends. Germline V lookup: CDR1 MNHEY, CDR2 SVGAGI. The CDR3 sequence: CASSFGTSGVNYGYTF. CDR3 nucleotides: TGTGCCAGCAGTTTTGGGACGTCTGGTGTTAACTATGGCTACACCTTC.